Described below is a single T cell receptor (beta chain) sequence and its context. This entry belongs to a study of blood T cell repertoires in COVID-19. TCRdb's copy holds only in-frame clones and misses some; the assay was immunoSEQ multiplex PCR. In the table there are 90,000 to 120,000 clones, around nine tenths of which are singletons. The CDR3 runs 16 residues. Germline lookup yields CDR1 SGHAT and CDR2 FQNNGV. V was trimmed by 4 bases and J by 0 bases, leaving 13 bases between them. The chain couples TRBV11-2 to TRBJ2-1; D is uncertain. The specimen sequenced was peripheral blood. This receptor was identified in a woman in her thirties with acute or convalescent COVID-19. This chain's CDR3 is CASSSVRASSYNEQFF. CDR3 sequence (DNA): TGTGCCAGCAGCTCCGTCCGAGCGAGCTCCTACAATGAGCAGTTCTTC.